This is a list of T cell receptor beta chains from one sample in a study of tumor-infiltrating lymphocytes in glioblastoma multiforme. TCRdb reprocessed the multiplex PCR reads with MiXCR, giving one entry per CDR3 protein. This table holds fewer than 40,000 distinct CDR3 sequences, roughly 64% found once. Input material: brain tumor tissue. These receptor sequences come from a male donor with glioblastoma. Each CDR3 is given with its conserved first and last residue. D genes are given only for firm matches. A row's size may be missing; if present it is once, few, many or a size class.

abundance	v_gene	d_gene	j_gene	CDR3nt	CDR3aa
many	TRBV7-8	TRBD2	TRBJ2-1	TGTGCCAGCAGCTTATGGAAGGGACTAAAATATGAGCAGTTCTTC	CASSLWKGLKYEQFF
once	TRBV6-1	TRBD2	TRBJ2-7	TGTGCCAGCAGACACAACTTAGCGGGGGATTCCTACGAGCAGTACTTC	CASRHNLAGDSYEQYF
NA	TRBV4-1	TRBD2	TRBJ2-1	TGCGCCAGCAGCCAAGCACTAGCGGGGAAGACCGGTTATAATGAGCAGTTCTTC	CASSQALAGKTGYNEQFF
many	TRBV5-1	NA	TRBJ2-2	TGCGCCAGCAGCCGTGTCCCAAAGAACGGGGAGCTGTTTTTT	CASSRVPKNGELFF
NA	TRBV7-9	TRBD2	TRBJ2-3	TGTGCCAGCAGCGTAGCGGGAGGGTACACAGATACGCAGTATTTT	CASSVAGGYTDTQYF
many	TRBV20-1	NA	TRBJ2-5	TGCAGTGCTCGTCAGGGAGAGGGGGAGACCCAGTACTTC	CSARQGEGETQYF
many	TRBV6-5	NA	TRBJ1-3	TGTGCCAGCAGTTACGGCCGTAGCTCTGGAAACACCATATATTTT	CASSYGRSSGNTIYF
NA	TRBV29-1	TRBD1	TRBJ2-1	TGCAGCACCCGATCGGGACAGAATCCCGATTATCGCAATGAGCAGTTCTTC	CSTRSGQNPDYRNEQFF
NA	TRBV6-1	TRBD2	TRBJ2-1	TGTGCCAGCAGCGCCCTAGCGGTCGATGAGCAGTTCTTC	CASSALAVDEQFF
NA	TRBV30	NA	TRBJ2-4	TGTGCCTGGAGTCTAGCCAAAATCATTCAGCACTTC	CAWSLAKIIQHF
NA	TRBV4-3	NA	TRBJ2-7	TGCGCCAGCAGCCAATTCAGCCTGGCCCAATACGAGCAGTACTTC	CASSQFSLAQYEQYF
many	TRBV12-3/TRBV12-4	TRBD2	TRBJ2-1	TGTGCCAGCAGGGGGGAAGGGACTAGCGGGAGAGGGGAGCAGTTCTTC	CASRGEGTSGRGEQFF
NA	TRBV11-2	TRBD1	TRBJ2-3	TGCGCCAGCAGCCCCGGGACAGCCGACGATACGAAGTATTTT	CASSPGTADDTKYF
many	TRBV6-1	NA	TRBJ1-5	TGTGCCAGCAGTAACGGACGGCATCAGCCCCAGCATTTT	CASSNGRHQPQHF
NA	TRBV10-3	TRBD2	TRBJ2-5	TGTGCCATCAGTGAAAGGGGCCGGGGGGGCCAAGAGACCCAGTACTTC	CAISERGRGGQETQYF
NA	TRBV4-1	NA	TRBJ2-3	TGCGCCAGCAGCCAAGACCCCCAAAACACAGATACGCAGTATTTT	CASSQDPQNTDTQYF
many	TRBV6-6	NA	TRBJ2-2	TGTGCCAGCAGGCAGAAAACAGAGAACACCGGGGAGCTGTTTTTT	CASRQKTENTGELFF
NA	TRBV11-2	NA	TRBJ1-1	TGCGCCAGCAGCTTATCTCCGAACACTGAAGCTTTCTTT	CASSLSPNTEAFF
NA	TRBV20-1	NA	TRBJ2-3	TGCAGTGCTAGATCCAGGGGAAGGGGCACAGATACGCAGTATTTT	CSARSRGRGTDTQYF
NA	TRBV13	NA	TRBJ1-6	TGCGCCAGCAGCTTGAGGGGTTTCAATTCACCCCTCCGCTTT	CASSLRGFNSPLRF
NA	TRBV10-2	TRBD1	TRBJ1-5	TGCGCCAGCAGACCTTTGCTGACAGGGGATCAGCCCCAGCATTTT	CASRPLLTGDQPQHF
NA	TRBV10-3	TRBD2	TRBJ2-5	TGTGCTATCAGTGAGTCTCCGGGAGGGACCCAGTACTTC	CAISESPGGTQYF
NA	TRBV10-3	NA	TRBJ1-2	TGTGCCATCACTAGGTCGTCCTCTAACTATGGCTACACCTTC	CAITRSSSNYGYTF
NA	TRBV11-1	NA	TRBJ2-1	TGTGCCAGCAGCTTAGAGGTGACTAGACAGTTCTTC	CASSLEVTRQFF
NA	TRBV29-1	NA	TRBJ2-3	TGCAGCGTACGTTCAAGCAGGATGAGCACGGATACGCAGTATTTT	CSVRSSRMSTDTQYF
many	TRBV11-2	NA	TRBJ2-7	TGTGCCAGCAGCTTAGGCTCTAGCGTCTACGAGCAGTACTTC	CASSLGSSVYEQYF
many	TRBV5-1	NA	TRBJ1-4	TGCGCCAGCAGCTGGCAAGGGGCAGATGAAAAACTGTTTTTT	CASSWQGADEKLFF
NA	TRBV5-6	NA	TRBJ2-7	TGTGCCAGCAGCTTGGGTGTGGCCTACGAGCAGTACTTC	CASSLGVAYEQYF
few	TRBV18	NA	TRBJ1-1	TGTGCCAGCTCACCACGGGGGCGGGATGAAGCTTTCTTT	CASSPRGRDEAFF
NA	TRBV11-2	NA	TRBJ2-7	TGTGCCATCAGCTTCTCTAGCCTAGCACTATACGAGCAATGCTTC	CAISFSSLALYEQCF
NA	TRBV29-1	NA	TRBJ2-7	TGCAGCGTCCGGGACTTAAACCTCGAACAGTACTTC	CSVRDLNLEQYF